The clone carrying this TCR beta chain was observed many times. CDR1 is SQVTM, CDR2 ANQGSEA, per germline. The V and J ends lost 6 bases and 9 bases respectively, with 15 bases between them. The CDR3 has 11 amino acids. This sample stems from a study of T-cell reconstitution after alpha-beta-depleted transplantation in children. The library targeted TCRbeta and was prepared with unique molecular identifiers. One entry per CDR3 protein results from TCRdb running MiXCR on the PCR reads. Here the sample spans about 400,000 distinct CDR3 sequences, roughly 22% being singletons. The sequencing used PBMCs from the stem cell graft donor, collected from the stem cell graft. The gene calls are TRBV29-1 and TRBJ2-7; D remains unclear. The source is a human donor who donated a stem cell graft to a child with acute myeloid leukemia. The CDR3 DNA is TGCAGCGTCCAGATGGGTTATGGGCAGTACTTC. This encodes CSVQMGYGQYF.